The 4 T cell receptor beta chains reported below all come from one sample, sequenced in a study of T cells after posttransplantation cyclophosphamide. Cyclophosphamide on days +3 and +4 followed busulfan-fludarabine conditioning and a marrow graft. Only in-frame clones appear in the TCRdb table, and some are missing; sequencing was by immunoSEQ multiplex PCR. The sample comprises 10,000 or so clones, approximately 86% of which are singletons, and approximately 15% rests with the top ten. The specimen was PBMCs, collected about 2,000 days after allogeneic stem cell transplant with posttransplant cyclophosphamide. The source of these receptors is a female patient in her 50s who received an allogeneic stem cell transplant from a related donor, was CMV-positive, and had no GVHD. Some T cells may have come from the graft donor.

The gene calls are TRBV6-6 and TRBJ1-5; TRBD1 matches at 8 bases. Germline V gene lookup returns CDR1 MNHNY and CDR2 SVGAGI (reference sequence). This CDR3 region has 15 residues. The junction had 12 bases not matched to a gene; V was cut back by 11 bases and J by 3 bases. As DNA, the CDR3 is TGTGCCGCCGAAAAAGGGACAGGTTACAATCAGCCCCAGCATTTT. It is translated as CAAEKGTGYNQPQHF.

This clone was observed a handful of times. This chain uses TRBV7-9 with TRBJ2-5, with 7 bases lining up with TRBD2. The CDR3 covers 14 residues. V shed 3 bases and J 1 base; nucleotides not matched to a gene: 2. Germline V gene sequence: CDR1 SEHNR, CDR2 FQNEAQ (reference sequence). Written as DNA, the CDR3 is TGTGCCAGCAGCTTTCTAGCGGCCCAAGAGACCCAGTACTTC. This translates into CASSFLAAQETQYF.

V usage is TRBV9 and J usage is TRBJ2-1; TRBD1 matches at 7 bases. Looked up from germline, CDR1 is SGDLS and CDR2 is YYNGEE. The CDR3 loop spans 13 amino acids. After removal of 2 bases from V and 6 bases from J, the junction contained 2 bases not matched to a gene. The CDR3 protein is CASSVDRANEQFF. DNA for the CDR3: TGTGCCAGCAGCGTCGACAGGGCCAATGAGCAGTTCTTC.

The sample holds one count of this clone. J is TRBJ2-2 and V is TRBV10-3, with D possibly TRBD1 on 6 matching bases. The ends were cut back, 5 bases at V and 4 bases at J, with 8 bases in the middle. CDR3 length equals 13 residues. CDR1 ENHRY and CDR2 SYGVKD come from the germline V gene. The CDR3 DNA is TGTGCCATCAGTCAGGGGTTCACCGGGGAGCTGTTTTTT. As protein: CAISQGFTGELFF.